The 14 T cell receptor beta chains in this list originate from one sample, sequenced in a study of T-cell reconstitution after alpha-beta-depleted transplantation in children. Molecular barcoding with unique molecular identifiers was used for the TCRbeta library. One entry per CDR3 protein results from TCRdb running MiXCR on the PCR reads. Of about 400,000 distinct CDR3 sequences listed, roughly 15% are singletons. The sequenced sample was PBMCs, mostly from graft donor cells, obtained 360 days after TCRalphabeta/CD19-depleted stem cell transplant. The receptors here all came from a boy under three years old who had a stem cell transplant for Wiskott-Aldrich syndrome, so the T cells may come from the graft donor.

The chain carries TRBV7-9 and TRBJ2-3; maybe TRBD1 (6 bases). Trimming stripped 3 bases from V and 8 bases from J, with 15 bases between. The CDR3 contains 14 residues. The germline gives CDR1 SEHNR, CDR2 FQNEAQ (reference sequence). CDR3 sequence: CASSFTGLGGTQYF. The CDR3 bases are TGTGCCAGCAGCTTTACAGGTCTAGGGGGTACGCAGTATTTT.

This clonotype was counted between two and nine times. The chain is built from TRBV27 and TRBJ2-7; D may be TRBD1 or TRBD2 (5 bases each). The V end was cut by 2 bases, the J end by 4 bases, with 12 bases between. Germline CDR1 is MNHEY and CDR2 is SMNVEV (reference sequence). The CDR3 spans 14 residues. The CDR3 loop reads CASSLRGEGYEQYF. For the CDR3, the DNA is TGTGCCAGCAGTTTAAGGGGTGAGGGTTACGAGCAGTACTTC.

The chain has TRBV29-1 and TRBJ2-1, with 7 bases lining up with TRBD2. This CDR3 has 21 residues. CDR1 SQVTM and CDR2 ANQGSEA come from the germline V gene. Unmatched junction bases numbered 30, after V lost 7 bases and J lost 3 bases. The CDR3 DNA is TGCAGCGCTTGGCCATCTTCTGGGCTCTTCCCTGGGCGCGGGAGCTACAATGAGCAGTTCTTC. Translation gives CSAWPSSGLFPGRGSYNEQFF.

The rearrangement links TRBV3-1 to TRBJ2-1; weak D call: TRBD1 (5 bases). The germline V gene has CDR1 LGHDT and CDR2 YNNKEL (reference sequence). V lost 1 base and J 4 bases, leaving 11 bases between the germline ends. The CDR3 spans 15 residues. The DNA for the CDR3 is TGTGCCAGCAGCCAAGCAGGGTTCCTTTACAATGAGCAGTTCTTC. It is translated as CASSQAGFLYNEQFF.

V is TRBV5-4 and J is TRBJ2-4; TRBD2 matches at 9 bases. Germline CDR1 is SGHNT and CDR2 is YYREEE (reference sequence). CDR3 length: 16 residues. The V and J ends lost 4 bases and 5 bases, in that order; junction bases with no gene match: 10. The CDR3 is CASSMIAGEGQNIQYF. CDR3 nucleotide sequence: TGTGCCAGCAGCATGATAGCGGGAGAAGGACAAAACATTCAGTACTTC.

This clonotype has only a few counts. The chain recombines TRBV4-1 with TRBJ2-1; 12 nucleotides align to TRBD1. V dropped 1 base and J dropped 6; count of bases not matched to a gene: 1. From germline, CDR1 is MGHRA and CDR2 YSYEKL. This CDR3 spans 15 amino acids. The CDR3: CASSQGDRGPNEQFF. Here the CDR3 DNA reads TGCGCCAGCAGCCAAGGGGACAGGGGGCCCAATGAGCAGTTCTTC.

The chain carries TRBV4-1 and TRBJ2-7; D is uncertain. Trimming cost V 0 bases and J 0 bases, with 15 bases left between them. Germline V gene lookup returns CDR1 MGHRA and CDR2 YSYEKL. The CDR3 runs 17 residues. The DNA for the CDR3 is TGCGCCAGCAGCCAAGATTTGTTCTCAGGAGTCTCCTACGAGCAGTACTTC. The encoded protein is CASSQDLFSGVSYEQYF.

This chain joins TRBV7-9 and TRBJ2-7; 7 positions agree with TRBD2. CDR3 size: 11 residues. Losses at the gene ends were 5 bases for V and 12 bases for J; bases not matched to a gene: 7. The germline CDR1 and CDR2 sequences are SEHNR and FQNEAQ (reference sequence). CDR3 coding DNA: TGTGCCAGCAGCGAGAGCGGGGCCCTGTACTTC. Its protein product is CASSESGALYF.

The chain links TRBV20-1 to TRBJ2-1; TRBD2 matches at 9 bases. Trimming cost V 1 base and J 5 bases; bases outside gene matches: 6. The CDR3 totals 15 residues. The germline V gene has CDR1 DFQATT and CDR2 SNEGSKA (reference sequence). The CDR3 nucleotides read TGCAGTGCTAGAGTGGGCGGGGGGGCCCACAATGAGCAGTTCTTC. This translates into CSARVGGGAHNEQFF.

The chain joins TRBV11-2 to TRBJ2-1; perhaps TRBD1 as D (6 bases). Trimming stripped 2 bases from V and 0 bases from J, with 20 bases between. Germline CDR1 is SGHAT and CDR2 is FQNNGV. CDR3 size: 19 residues. CDR3: CASSLYMLLRGFSYNEQFF. CDR3 nucleotide sequence: TGTGCCAGCAGCTTATATATGCTGCTGAGGGGGTTCTCCTACAATGAGCAGTTCTTC.

This clonotype showed up just a few times. J is TRBJ2-5 and V is TRBV2; tentatively, D is TRBD2 (5 bases). The CDR3 totals 15 residues. CDR1 is SNHLY, CDR2 FYNNEI, per germline. V was shortened by 6 bases and J by 5 bases, with 19 bases between the two germline ends. CDR3 protein: CASRDSPSSGETQYF. The CDR3 DNA reads TGTGCCAGCAGGGACTCTCCATCGTCGGGGGAGACCCAGTACTTC. The complete variable domain, with remaining parts taken from reference TRBV2 and TRBJ2-5, reads EPEVTQTPSHQVTQMGQEVILRCVPISNHLYFYWYRQILGQKVEFLVSFYNNEISEKSEIFDDQFSVERPDGSNFTLKIRSTKLEDSAMYFCASRDSPSSGETQYFGPGTRLLVL.

The table lists this clonotype with a few counts. V is TRBV4-3 and J is TRBJ2-1; 8 bases are a match to TRBD1. Unmatched junction bases numbered 6, after V lost 4 bases and J lost 4 bases. CDR1 and CDR2 (germline): LGHNA, YSLEER. This CDR3 has 15 residues. The CDR3 nucleotides read TGCGCCAGCAGCCTTCAGACAGGGGCTTACAATGAGCAGTTCTTC. Translated: CASSLQTGAYNEQFF.

This clonotype came up a few times. The rearrangement joins TRBV11-2 to TRBJ2-7; TRBD2 matches at 14 bases. The junction had 13 bases not matched to a gene; V was cut back by 3 bases and J by 3 bases. Germline lookup yields CDR1 SGHAT and CDR2 FQNNGV. This CDR3 region has 19 residues. CDR3 residues: CASSFHGLAGGPPFYEQYF. The DNA of the CDR3 is TGTGCCAGCAGCTTTCATGGACTAGCGGGGGGACCCCCCTTCTACGAGCAGTACTTC.

This clonotype was counted a few times. The genes are TRBV7-2 and TRBJ2-5; 7 bases match TRBD1. The CDR3 is 15 residues long. The V gene's germline CDR1 is SGHTA and CDR2 FQGNSA. Losses at the gene ends were 5 bases for V and 2 bases for J; bases not matched to a gene: 8. CDR3 in DNA: TGTGCCAGCAGCCCTCAACAGGGGTATCAAGAGACCCAGTACTTC. This sequence encodes CASSPQQGYQETQYF.